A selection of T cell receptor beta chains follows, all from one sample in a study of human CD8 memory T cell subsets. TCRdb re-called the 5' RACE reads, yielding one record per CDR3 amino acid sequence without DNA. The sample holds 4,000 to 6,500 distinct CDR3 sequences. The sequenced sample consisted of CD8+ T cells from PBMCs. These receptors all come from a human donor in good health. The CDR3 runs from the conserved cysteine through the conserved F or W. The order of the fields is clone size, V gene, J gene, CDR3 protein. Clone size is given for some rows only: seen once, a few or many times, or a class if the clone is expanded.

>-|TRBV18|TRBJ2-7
CASSPGTGGHEQYF
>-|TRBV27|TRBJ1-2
CASSLWIGTGANYGYTF
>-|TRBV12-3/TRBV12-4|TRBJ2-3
CASSSTSGGSTDTQYF
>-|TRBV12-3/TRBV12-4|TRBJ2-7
CASSRTESYEQYF
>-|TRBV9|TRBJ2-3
CASSVASASDTQYF
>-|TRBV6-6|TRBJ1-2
CASRGQTFLNYGYTF
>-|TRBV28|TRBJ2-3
CASSRLAGVRADTQYF
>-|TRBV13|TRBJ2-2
CASSSGTSNTGELFF
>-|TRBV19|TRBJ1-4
CASSADERDRSNEKLFF
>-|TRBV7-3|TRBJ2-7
CASSSPGQGMDEQYF
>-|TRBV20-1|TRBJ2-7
CSARAGASGYDEQYF
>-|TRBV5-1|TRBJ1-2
CASTAANDGYTF
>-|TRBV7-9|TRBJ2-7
CASSLVDDYEQYF
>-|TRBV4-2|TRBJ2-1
CASTTSDNEQFF
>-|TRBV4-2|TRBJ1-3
CASGLGQGSSGNTIYF
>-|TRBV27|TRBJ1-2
CASSSAGYGYTF
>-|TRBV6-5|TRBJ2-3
CASSYSSGGARGDTQYF
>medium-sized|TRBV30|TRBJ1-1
CAWSFPGGTYTEAFF
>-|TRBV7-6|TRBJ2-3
CASSLLQRGEDTQYF
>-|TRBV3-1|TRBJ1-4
CASSQFHRDRGEKLFF
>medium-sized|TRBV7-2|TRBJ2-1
CASSSRGPEQFF
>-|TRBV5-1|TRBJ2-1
CASSPWEGDYNEQFF
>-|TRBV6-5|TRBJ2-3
CASSNDRGADTQYF